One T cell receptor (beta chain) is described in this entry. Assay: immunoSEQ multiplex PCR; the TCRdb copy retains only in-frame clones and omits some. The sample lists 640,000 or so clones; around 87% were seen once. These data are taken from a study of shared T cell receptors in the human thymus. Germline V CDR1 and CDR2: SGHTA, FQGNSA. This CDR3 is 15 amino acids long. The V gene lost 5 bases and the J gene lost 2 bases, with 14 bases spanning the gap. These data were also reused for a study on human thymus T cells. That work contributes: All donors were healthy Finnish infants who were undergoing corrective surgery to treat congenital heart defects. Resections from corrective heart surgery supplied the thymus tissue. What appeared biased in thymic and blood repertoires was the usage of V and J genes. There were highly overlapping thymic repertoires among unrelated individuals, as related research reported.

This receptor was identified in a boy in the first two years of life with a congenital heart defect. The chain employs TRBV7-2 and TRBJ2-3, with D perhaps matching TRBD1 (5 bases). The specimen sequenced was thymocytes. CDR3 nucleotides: TGTGCCAGCAGCCGAGGACACAAATACACAGATACGCAGTATTTT. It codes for CASSRGHKYTDTQYF.